This T cell receptor beta chain stems from a study of blood T cell repertoires in COVID-19. Study information: Sample material is recorded as cDNA or gDNA derived from T cells, B-cell-depleted T cells, or PBMCs.

Per the original methods: Counts of nucleated cells, estimated from reference gene primer amplification, were obtained. Sequenced by immunoSEQ multiplex PCR; TCRdb stores in-frame clones only, minus some. The DNA gave D and trimming, while V, J and clone size come from that table. This table has 250,000 to 400,000 clones, about 91% appearing once. Germline V gives CDR1 KGHDR, CDR2 SFDVKD. The CDR3 runs to 15 residues. The junction had 4 bases not matched to a gene; V was cut back by 3 bases and J by 7 bases. Enrollment of patients from Seattle took place during active infection, with longitudinal follow-up.

The specimen was peripheral blood. The chain uses TRBV24-1 and TRBJ1-4; 10 bases agree with TRBD1. The receptor was derived from a woman in her twenties or thirties with COVID-19, enrolled during active disease. The CDR3 loop reads CATSDPGQGSEKLFF. DNA for the CDR3: TGTGCCACCAGTGATCCGGGACAGGGGAGTGAAAAACTGTTTTTT.